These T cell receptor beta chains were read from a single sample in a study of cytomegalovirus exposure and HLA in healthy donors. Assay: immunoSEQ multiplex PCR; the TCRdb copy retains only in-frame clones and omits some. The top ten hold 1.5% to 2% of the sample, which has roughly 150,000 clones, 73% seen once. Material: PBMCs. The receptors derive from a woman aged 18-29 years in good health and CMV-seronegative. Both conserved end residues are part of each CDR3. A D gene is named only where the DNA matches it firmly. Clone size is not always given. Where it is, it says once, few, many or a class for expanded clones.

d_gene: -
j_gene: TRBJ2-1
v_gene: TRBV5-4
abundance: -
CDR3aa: CASSPTSGDNEQFF
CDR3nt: TGTGCCAGCAGCCCAACTTCAGGGGACAATGAGCAGTTCTTC

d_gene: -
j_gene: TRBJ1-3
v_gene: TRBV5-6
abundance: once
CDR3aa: CASSLGPEGNTIYF
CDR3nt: TGTGCCAGCAGCTTGGGGCCGGAGGGAAACACCATATATTTT

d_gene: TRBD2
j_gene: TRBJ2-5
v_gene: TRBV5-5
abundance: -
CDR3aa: CASSFALLAETQYF
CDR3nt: TGTGCCAGCAGCTTTGCCCTACTAGCGGAGACCCAGTACTTC

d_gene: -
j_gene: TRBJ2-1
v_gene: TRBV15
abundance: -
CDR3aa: CATSRGGLVDEQFF
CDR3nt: TGTGCCACCAGCAGAGGAGGGCTAGTGGATGAGCAGTTCTTC

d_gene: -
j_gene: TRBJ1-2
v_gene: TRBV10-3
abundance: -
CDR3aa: CAISVRQGDGYTF
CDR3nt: TGTGCCATCAGTGTCAGGCAGGGCGATGGCTACACCTTC

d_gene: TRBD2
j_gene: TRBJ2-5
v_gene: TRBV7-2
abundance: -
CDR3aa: CASSLETSGGAETQYF
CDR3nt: TGTGCCAGCAGCTTAGAAACTAGCGGGGGGGCGGAGACCCAGTACTTC

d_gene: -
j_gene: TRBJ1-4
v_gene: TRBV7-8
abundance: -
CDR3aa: CASSSWERPEKLFF
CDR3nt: TGTGCCAGCAGCTCCTGGGAGCGCCCTGAAAAACTGTTTTTT

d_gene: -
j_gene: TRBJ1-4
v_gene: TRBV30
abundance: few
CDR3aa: CAWSLGLDEKLFF
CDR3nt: TGTGCCTGGAGTTTGGGGCTGGACGAAAAACTGTTTTTT

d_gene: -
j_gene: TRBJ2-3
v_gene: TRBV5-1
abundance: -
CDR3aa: CASSLASASTDTQYF
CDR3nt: TGCGCCAGCAGCTTGGCGAGCGCTAGCACAGATACGCAGTATTTT

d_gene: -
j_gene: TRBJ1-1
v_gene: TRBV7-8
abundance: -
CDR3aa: CASSPRVNTEAFF
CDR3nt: TGTGCCAGCAGCCCTCGGGTTAACACTGAAGCTTTCTTT

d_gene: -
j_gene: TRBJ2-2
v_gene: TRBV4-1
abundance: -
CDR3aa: CASSQGPGGMAGRTTGELFF
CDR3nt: TGCGCCAGCAGCCAAGGGCCCGGCGGGATGGCAGGACGGACCACCGGGGAGCTGTTTTTT

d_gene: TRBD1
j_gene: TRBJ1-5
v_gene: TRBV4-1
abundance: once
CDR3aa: CASSLRDRNNQPQHF
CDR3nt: TGCGCCAGCAGCCTTAGGGACAGGAACAATCAGCCCCAGCATTTT

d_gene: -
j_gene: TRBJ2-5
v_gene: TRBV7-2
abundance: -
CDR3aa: CASSFSARSQETQYF
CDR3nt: TGTGCCAGCAGCTTCTCCGCGAGAAGCCAAGAGACCCAGTACTTC

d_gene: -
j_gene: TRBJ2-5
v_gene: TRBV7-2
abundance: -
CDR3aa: CASSQVGGKETQYF
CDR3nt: TGTGCCAGCAGCCAGGTGGGGGGTAAAGAGACCCAGTACTTC

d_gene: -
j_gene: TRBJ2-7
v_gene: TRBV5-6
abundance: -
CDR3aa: CASSRGGNPYEQYF
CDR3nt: TGTGCCAGCAGCCGAGGGGGAAACCCCTACGAGCAGTACTTC

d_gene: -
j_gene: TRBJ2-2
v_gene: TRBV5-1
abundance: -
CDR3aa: CASSLALTSSDRTGELFF
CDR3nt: TGCGCCAGCAGCTTGGCCCTCACTTCTAGCGACAGAACCGGGGAGCTGTTTTTT

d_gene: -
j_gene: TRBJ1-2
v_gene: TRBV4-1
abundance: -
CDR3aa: CASSQPNQGNYGYTF
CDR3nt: TGCGCCAGCAGCCAACCGAACCAGGGGAACTATGGCTACACCTTC

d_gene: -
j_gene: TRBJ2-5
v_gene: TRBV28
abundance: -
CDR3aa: CASSLPGLRSGETQYF
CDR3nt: TGTGCCAGCAGTCTCCCGGGACTGCGCAGTGGGGAGACCCAGTACTTC

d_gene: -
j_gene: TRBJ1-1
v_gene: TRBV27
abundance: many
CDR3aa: CASSLSRAFGTEAFF
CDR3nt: TGTGCCAGCAGTTTATCGAGGGCTTTCGGCACTGAAGCTTTCTTT

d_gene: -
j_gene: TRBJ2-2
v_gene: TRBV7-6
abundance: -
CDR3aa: CASSLVVSTGELFF
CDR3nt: TGTGCCAGCAGCTTAGTTGTTAGCACCGGGGAGCTGTTTTTT

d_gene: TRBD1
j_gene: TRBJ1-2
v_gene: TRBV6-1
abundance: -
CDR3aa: CASKPGTGGDYGYTF
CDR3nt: TGTGCCAGCAAACCCGGGACAGGGGGCGACTATGGCTACACCTTC

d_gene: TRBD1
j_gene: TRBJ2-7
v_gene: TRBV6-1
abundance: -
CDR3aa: CASRPGTGLSYEQYF
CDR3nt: TGTGCCAGCAGACCCGGGACAGGTTTATCCTACGAGCAGTACTTC

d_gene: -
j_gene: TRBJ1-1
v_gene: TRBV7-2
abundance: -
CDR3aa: CASSLGTKAFF
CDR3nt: TGTGCCAGCAGCTTGGGGACAAAAGCTTTCTTT

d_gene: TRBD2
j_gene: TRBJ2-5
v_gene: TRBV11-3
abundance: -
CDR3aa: CASSLTRENWETQYF
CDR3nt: TGTGCCAGCAGCTTAACGCGGGAGAACTGGGAGACCCAGTACTTC

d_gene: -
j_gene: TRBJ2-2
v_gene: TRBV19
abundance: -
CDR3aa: CASKGQGETGELFF
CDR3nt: TGTGCCAGTAAAGGGCAGGGTGAAACCGGGGAGCTGTTTTTT

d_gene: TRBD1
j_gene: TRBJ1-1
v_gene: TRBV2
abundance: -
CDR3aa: CASCRPGQGACTEAFF
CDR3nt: TGTGCCAGCTGCCGACCGGGACAGGGGGCTTGCACTGAAGCTTTCTTT

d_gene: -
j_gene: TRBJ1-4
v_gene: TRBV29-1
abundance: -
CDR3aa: CSVIVDRYKLFF
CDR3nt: TGCAGCGTTATAGTTGACAGATACAAACTGTTTTTT

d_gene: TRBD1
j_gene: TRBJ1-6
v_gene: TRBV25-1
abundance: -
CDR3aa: CASSSGTVTPALHF
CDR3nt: TGTGCCAGCAGCTCCGGGACAGTGACTCCGGCCCTCCACTTT

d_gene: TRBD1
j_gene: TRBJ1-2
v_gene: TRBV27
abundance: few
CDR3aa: CASSRTGGGYGYTF
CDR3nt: TGTGCCAGCAGCCGGACAGGGGGTGGCTATGGCTACACCTTC

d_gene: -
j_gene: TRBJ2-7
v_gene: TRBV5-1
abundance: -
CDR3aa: CASSPVGLSYEQYF
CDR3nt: TGCGCCAGCAGCCCTGTTGGCCTCTCCTACGAGCAGTACTTC

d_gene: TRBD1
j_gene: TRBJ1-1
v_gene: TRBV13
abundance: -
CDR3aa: CASSFGQGASIDTEAFF
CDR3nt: TGTGCCAGCAGCTTTGGACAGGGGGCATCGATAGACACTGAAGCTTTCTTT

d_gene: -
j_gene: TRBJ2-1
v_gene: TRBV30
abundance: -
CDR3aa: CAWGRVANEQFF
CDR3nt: TGTGCCTGGGGCCGGGTGGCCAATGAGCAGTTCTTC

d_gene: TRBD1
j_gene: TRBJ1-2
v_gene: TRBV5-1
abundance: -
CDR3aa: CASSLGTGDVYTF
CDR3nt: TGCGCCAGCAGCTTGGGTACAGGGGATGTCTACACCTTC

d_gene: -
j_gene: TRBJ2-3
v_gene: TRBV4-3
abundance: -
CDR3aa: CASSPSVARTSRDTQYF
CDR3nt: TGCGCCAGCAGCCCCAGCGTCGCGAGGACTTCCCGAGATACGCAGTATTTT

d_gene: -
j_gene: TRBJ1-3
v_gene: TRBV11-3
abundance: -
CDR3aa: CARTRHTIYF
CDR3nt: TGTGCCAGGACCAGGCACACCATATATTTT

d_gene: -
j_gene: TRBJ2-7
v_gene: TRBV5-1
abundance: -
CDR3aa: CASSLDSPYEQYF
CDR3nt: TGCGCCAGCAGCTTGGACAGCCCTTACGAGCAGTACTTC

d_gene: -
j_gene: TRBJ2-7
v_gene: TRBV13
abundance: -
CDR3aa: CASSTDRHYEQYF
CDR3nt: TGTGCCAGCAGCACAGACAGGCACTACGAGCAGTACTTC

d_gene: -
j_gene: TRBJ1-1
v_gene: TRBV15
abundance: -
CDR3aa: CATSVTANTEAFF
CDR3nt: TGTGCCACCAGCGTAACAGCGAACACTGAAGCTTTCTTT

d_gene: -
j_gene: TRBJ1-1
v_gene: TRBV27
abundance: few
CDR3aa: CASREIQVNTEAFF
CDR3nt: TGTGCCAGCAGGGAAATACAGGTAAACACTGAAGCTTTCTTT

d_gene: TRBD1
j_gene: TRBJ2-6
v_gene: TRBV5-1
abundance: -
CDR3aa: CASSIGQGKAGANVLTF
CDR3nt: TGCGCCAGCAGCATTGGACAGGGAAAGGCTGGGGCCAACGTCCTGACTTTC